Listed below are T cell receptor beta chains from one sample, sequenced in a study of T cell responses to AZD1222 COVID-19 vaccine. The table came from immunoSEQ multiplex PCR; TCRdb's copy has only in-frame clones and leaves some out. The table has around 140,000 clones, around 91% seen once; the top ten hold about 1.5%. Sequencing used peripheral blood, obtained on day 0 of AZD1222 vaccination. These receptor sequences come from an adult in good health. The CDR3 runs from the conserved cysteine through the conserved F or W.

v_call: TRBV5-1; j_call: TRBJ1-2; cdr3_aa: CASNPGQGGIYGYTF
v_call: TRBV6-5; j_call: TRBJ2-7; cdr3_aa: CASSYFRGSYEQYF
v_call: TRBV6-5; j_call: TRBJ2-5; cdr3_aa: CASSPGLGTQYF
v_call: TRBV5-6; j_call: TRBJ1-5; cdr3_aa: CASSLGGPYSNQPQHF
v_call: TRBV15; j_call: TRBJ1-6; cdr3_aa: CATSRATGLGNSPLHF
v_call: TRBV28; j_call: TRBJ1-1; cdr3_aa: CASSLKPEEAFF
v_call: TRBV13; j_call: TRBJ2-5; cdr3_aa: CASSFYGRAQYF
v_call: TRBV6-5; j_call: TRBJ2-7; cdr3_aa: CASSYDRADNEQYF
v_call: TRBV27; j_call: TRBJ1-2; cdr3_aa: CASSFGPGGARNYGYTF
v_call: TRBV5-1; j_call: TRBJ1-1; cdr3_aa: CASSSQGLNTEAFF
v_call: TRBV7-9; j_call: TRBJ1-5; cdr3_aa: CASSLGGVRGNQPQHF
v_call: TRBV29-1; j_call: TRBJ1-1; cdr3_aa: CSVQGLTEAFF
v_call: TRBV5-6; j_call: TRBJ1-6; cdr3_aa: CASSGRGYSPLHF
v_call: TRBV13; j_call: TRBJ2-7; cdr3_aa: CASSLASSGIFYEQYF
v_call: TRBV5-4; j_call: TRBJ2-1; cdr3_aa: CASSSRAGLPVRSNEQFF
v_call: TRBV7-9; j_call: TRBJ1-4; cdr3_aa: CAALEGGLNEKLFF
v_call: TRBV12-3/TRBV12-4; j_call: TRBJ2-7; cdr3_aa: CASSFQGYYEQYF
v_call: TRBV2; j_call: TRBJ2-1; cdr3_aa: CASSAAARNEQFF
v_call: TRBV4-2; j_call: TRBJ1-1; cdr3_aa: CASSQVRTGVNTEAFF
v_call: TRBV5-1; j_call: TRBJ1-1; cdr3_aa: CASSLTGARNTEAFF